This TCR beta chain was profiled in a study of blood T cell repertoires in COVID-19. About the research overall: The study drew acute and convalescent COVID-19 samples from the United States, Italy and Spain. PBMCs, B-cell-depleted T cells, or T cells were the source of the cDNA or gDNA that made up the material.

The authors' processing: Reference gene primer amplification in the assay estimated nucleated cell counts. TCRdb's copy holds only in-frame clones and misses some; the assay was immunoSEQ multiplex PCR. V and J calls and clone size are copied from that table; D and trimming were computed from the DNA. This table holds 100,000 to 150,000 clones, roughly 88% found once. The sequence was obtained from an elderly woman with acute or convalescent COVID-19. The source material was peripheral blood.

The DNA of the CDR3 is TGTGCCAGCAGTTCCACAAACAACTATGGCTACACCTTC. Translated, it gives CASSSTNNYGYTF. The V and J genes are TRBV6-1 and TRBJ1-2, with D unresolved. Germline V gene sequence: CDR1 MNHNS, CDR2 SASEGT. The V gene lost 5 bases and the J gene lost 2 bases, with 9 bases spanning the gap. The CDR3 covers 13 residues.